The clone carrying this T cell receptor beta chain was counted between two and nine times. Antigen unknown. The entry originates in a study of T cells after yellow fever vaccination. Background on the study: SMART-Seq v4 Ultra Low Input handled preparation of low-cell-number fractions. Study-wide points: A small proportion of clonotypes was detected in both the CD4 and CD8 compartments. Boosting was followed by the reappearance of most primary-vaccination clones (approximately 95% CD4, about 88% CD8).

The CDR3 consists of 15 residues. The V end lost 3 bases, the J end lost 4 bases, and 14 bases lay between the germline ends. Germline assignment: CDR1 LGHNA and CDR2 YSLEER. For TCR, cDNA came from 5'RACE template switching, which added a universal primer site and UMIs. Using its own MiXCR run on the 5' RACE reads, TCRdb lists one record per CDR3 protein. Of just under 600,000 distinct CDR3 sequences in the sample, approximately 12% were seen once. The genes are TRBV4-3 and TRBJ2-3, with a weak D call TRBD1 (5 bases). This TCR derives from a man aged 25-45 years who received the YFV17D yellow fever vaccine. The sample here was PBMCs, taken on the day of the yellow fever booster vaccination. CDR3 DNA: TGCGCCAGCAGCCACCGACCGGACACCCCAGATACGCAGTATTTT. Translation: CASSHRPDTPDTQYF.